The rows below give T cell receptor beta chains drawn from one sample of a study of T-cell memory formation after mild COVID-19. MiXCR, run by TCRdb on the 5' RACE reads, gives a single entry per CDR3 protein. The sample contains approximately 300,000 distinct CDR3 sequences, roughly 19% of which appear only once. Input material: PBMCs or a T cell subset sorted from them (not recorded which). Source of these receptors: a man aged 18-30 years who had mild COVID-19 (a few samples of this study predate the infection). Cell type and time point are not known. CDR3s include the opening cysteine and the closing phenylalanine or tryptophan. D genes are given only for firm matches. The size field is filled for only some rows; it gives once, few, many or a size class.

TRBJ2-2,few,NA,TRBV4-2,TGTGCCAGCAGCCAAGATAAAGCCGCCGGGGAGCTGTTTTTT,CASSQDKAAGELFF
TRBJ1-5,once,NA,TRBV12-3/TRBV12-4,TGTGCCAGCAGTTTTGGGCCAAAGGGTCAGCCCCAGCATTTT,CASSFGPKGQPQHF
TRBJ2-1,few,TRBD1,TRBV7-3,TGTGCCAGCAGCTTATGGGGGACAGGGCCCTACAATGAGCAGTTCTTC,CASSLWGTGPYNEQFF
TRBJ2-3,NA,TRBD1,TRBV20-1,TGCAGTGCCCCAGACAGGGATGGCACAGATACGCAGTATTTT,CSAPDRDGTDTQYF
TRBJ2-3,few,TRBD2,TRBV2,TGTGCCAGCAGACCCGGGACTAGCCAGGATACGCAGTATTTT,CASRPGTSQDTQYF
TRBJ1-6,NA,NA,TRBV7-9,TGTGCCAGCAGCTCGTCTACCCGGCTTAGCCCACCCCTCCACTTT,CASSSSTRLSPPLHF
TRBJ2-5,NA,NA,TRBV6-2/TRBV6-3,TGTGCCAGCAGTTACTCGGGCGGACGCCAAGAGACCCAGTACTTC,CASSYSGGRQETQYF
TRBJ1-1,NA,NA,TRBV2,TGTGCCAGCAGTGGGAGGGCTAGGAACACTGAAGCTTTCTTT,CASSGRARNTEAFF
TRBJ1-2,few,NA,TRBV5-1,TGCGCCAGCAGCTTGTCGTGGGATTATGGCTACACCTTC,CASSLSWDYGYTF
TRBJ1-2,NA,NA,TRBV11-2,TGTGCCAGCAGCGCCGGGACCGCTAACTATGGCTACACCTTC,CASSAGTANYGYTF
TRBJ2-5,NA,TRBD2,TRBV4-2,TGTGCCAGCAGCCAAACTAGCGGGGGGGCAAAGACCCAGTACTTC,CASSQTSGGAKTQYF
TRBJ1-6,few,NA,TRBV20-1,TGCAGTGCTTCGGGAGTACAGTTATATAATTCACCCCTCCACTTT,CSASGVQLYNSPLHF
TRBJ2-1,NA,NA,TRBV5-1,TGCGCCAGCAGCTTGTCAGGGTCAGTATTGTTGAACCGACCAAGGCAAACACAGAATGAGCAGTTCTTC,CASSLSGSVLLNRPRQTQNEQFF
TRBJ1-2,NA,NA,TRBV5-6,TGTGCCAGCAGCTTTTCATTTCAGCCGGTGAACTATGGCTACACCTTC,CASSFSFQPVNYGYTF
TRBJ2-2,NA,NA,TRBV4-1,TGCGCCAGCAGCCAAGGGGGCACAGGGAGGATCGGGGAGCTGTTTTTT,CASSQGGTGRIGELFF
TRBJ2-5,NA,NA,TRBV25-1,TGTGCCAGCAGTGTACAGCGGACCCAAGAGACCCAGTACTTC,CASSVQRTQETQYF
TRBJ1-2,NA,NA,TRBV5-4,TGTGCCAGCAGCTTACAGGGAACCTACACCTTC,CASSLQGTYTF
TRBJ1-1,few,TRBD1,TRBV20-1,TGCAGTGCTAGAGGCAGGGGGCTGTTAGCTGAAGCTTTCTTT,CSARGRGLLAEAFF
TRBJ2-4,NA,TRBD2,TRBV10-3,TGTGCCATCAGTGAGGAACTAGCGGGGGCCACGGCCAAAAACATTCAGTACTTC,CAISEELAGATAKNIQYF
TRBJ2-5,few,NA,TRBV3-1,TGTGCCAGCAGCCACCAGGGTAACGGAGAGACCCAGTACTTC,CASSHQGNGETQYF
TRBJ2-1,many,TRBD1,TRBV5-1,TGCGCCAGCAGAGCAGGGGACAGCCAAAGGTGGGATGAGCAGTTCTTC,CASRAGDSQRWDEQFF
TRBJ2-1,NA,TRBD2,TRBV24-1,TGTGCCACCAGTGATACTAGCGGGGGGGCCGGGCGGAGTTTCAATGAGCAGTTCTTC,CATSDTSGGAGRSFNEQFF
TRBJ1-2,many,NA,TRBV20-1,TGCAGTGCTAGTAGCGGGGCAGGCGGCGGCTACACCTTC,CSASSGAGGGYTF
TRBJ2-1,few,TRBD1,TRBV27,TGTGCCAGCGGAGGACAGGGGTTGTACAATGAGCAGTTCTTC,CASGGQGLYNEQFF
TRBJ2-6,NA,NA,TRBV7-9,TGTGCCAGCAGCTTAGCGGGGGGGCCGAGAGGGGCCAACGTCCTGACTTTC,CASSLAGGPRGANVLTF
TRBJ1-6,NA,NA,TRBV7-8,TGTGCCAGCAGCCACCGGCGACTTATGCCTTCACCCCTCCACTTT,CASSHRRLMPSPLHF
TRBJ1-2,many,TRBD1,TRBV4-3,TGCGCCAGCAGCCACTCGACAGGGGACTATGGCTACACCTTC,CASSHSTGDYGYTF
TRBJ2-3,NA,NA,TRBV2,TGTGCCAGCAAGGGGGGGAACACAGATACGCAGTATTTT,CASKGGNTDTQYF
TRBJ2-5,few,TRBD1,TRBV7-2,TGTGCCAGCAGGCCCAACAGGGGTGGTAGGTTGGAGACCCAGTACTTC,CASRPNRGGRLETQYF
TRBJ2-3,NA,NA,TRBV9,TGTGCCAGCAGCGTAGGAGTCCGGGATCATACGCAGTATTTT,CASSVGVRDHTQYF
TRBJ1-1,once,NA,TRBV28,TGTGCCAGCACCATTCGTGGGGGGGGGAACACTGAAGCTTTCTTT,CASTIRGGGNTEAFF
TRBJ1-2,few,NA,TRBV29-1,TGCAGCGTTGAAGCGTTCGGGCAGGGGTTATCCTATGGCTACACCTTC,CSVEAFGQGLSYGYTF
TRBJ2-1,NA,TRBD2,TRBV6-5,TGTGCCAGCAGCCGGACTAGCGGGCGATCGTTCTACAATGAGCAGTTCTTC,CASSRTSGRSFYNEQFF
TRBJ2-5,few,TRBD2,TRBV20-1,TGCAGTGCTAGCGTTAGCGGGGGGGCCGGTCTAGAGACCCAGTACTTC,CSASVSGGAGLETQYF
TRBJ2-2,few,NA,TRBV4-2,TGTGCCAGCAGCCAAGGGAGGAACACCGGGGAGCTGTTTTTT,CASSQGRNTGELFF
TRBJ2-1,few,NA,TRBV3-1,TGTGCCAGCAGCCAAGGCGGGGTATACAATGAGCAGTTCTTC,CASSQGGVYNEQFF
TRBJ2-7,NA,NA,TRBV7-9,TGTGCCAGCAGCTTTCCAGAAGGAACGTTATCCTACGAGCAGTACTTC,CASSFPEGTLSYEQYF
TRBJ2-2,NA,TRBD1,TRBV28,TGTGCCAGCAGTCCGAACAGGGGGCTAGGGGCCGGGGAGCTGTTTTTT,CASSPNRGLGAGELFF
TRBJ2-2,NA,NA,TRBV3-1,TGTGCCAGCAGTTTTACTCCAGGGCACAACACCGGGGAGCTGTTTTTT,CASSFTPGHNTGELFF
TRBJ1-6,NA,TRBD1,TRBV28,TGTGCCAGCAGTGTGCCGGGACAGGGGGTTTCGTACTCACCCCTCCACTTT,CASSVPGQGVSYSPLHF
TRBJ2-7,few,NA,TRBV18,TGTGCCAGCTCACCAGTAGGGGGGTCCGAGCAGTACTTC,CASSPVGGSEQYF
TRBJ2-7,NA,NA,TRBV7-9,TGTGCCAGCAGCCCGGGGTCGGCCCGGGAGCAGTACTTC,CASSPGSAREQYF
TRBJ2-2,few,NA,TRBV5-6,TGTGCCAGCAGCTCCCCAACACTAGACCCTACCGGGGAGCTGTTTTTT,CASSSPTLDPTGELFF
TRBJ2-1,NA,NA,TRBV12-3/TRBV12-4,TGTGCCAGCAGTTTTGGGGACGTAGAGCAGTTCTTC,CASSFGDVEQFF
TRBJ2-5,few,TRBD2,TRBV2,TGTGCCAGCAGTGAAGGGGGGACTAGCGGGGTCATAAAGACCCAGTACTTC,CASSEGGTSGVIKTQYF
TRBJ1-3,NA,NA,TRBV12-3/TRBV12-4,TGTGCCAGCAGTTTGAGGGGCTCCGGAAACACCATATATTTT,CASSLRGSGNTIYF
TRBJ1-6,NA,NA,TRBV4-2,TGTGCCAGCAGCCTAGAGGTAGGGGCCTCACCCCTCCACTTT,CASSLEVGASPLHF
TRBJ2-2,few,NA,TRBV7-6,TGTGCCAGCAGCGCCCATCTAACCGGGGAGCTGTTTTTT,CASSAHLTGELFF